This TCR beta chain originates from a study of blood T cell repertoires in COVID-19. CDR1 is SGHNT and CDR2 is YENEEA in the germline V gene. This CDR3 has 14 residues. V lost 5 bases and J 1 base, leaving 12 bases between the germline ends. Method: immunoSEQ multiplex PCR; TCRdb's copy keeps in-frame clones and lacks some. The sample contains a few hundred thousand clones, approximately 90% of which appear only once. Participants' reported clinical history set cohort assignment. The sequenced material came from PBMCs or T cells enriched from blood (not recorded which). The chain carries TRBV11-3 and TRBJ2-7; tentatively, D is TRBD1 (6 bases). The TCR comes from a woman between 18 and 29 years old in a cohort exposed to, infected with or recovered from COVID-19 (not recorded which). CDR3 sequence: CASSPLTGSYEQYF. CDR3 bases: TGTGCCAGCAGCCCTCTGACAGGATCCTACGAGCAGTACTTC.